These 8 T cell receptor beta chains originate from one sample sequenced in a study of blood T cell repertoires in COVID-19. Sequencing was performed with immunoSEQ multiplex PCR; in TCRdb, only in-frame clones are kept and a portion is missing. Of some 200,000 clones in the sample, approximately 82% are singletons; the top ten hold roughly 6.9%. Sequencing used peripheral blood. These receptors all stem from a human donor with acute or convalescent COVID-19. The donor label of this sample is uncertain.

Remarks on this clone: This specimen includes other DNA sequences encoding the same CDR3. This CDR3 is CASSLGRGSYEQYF. The CDR3 region has the DNA TGTGCCAGCAGCCTGGGGCGGGGGTCCTACGAGCAGTACTTC. The rearrangement links TRBV7-2 to TRBJ2-7; 7 nucleotides agree with TRBD2. This CDR3 region has 14 residues. Trimming removed 5 bases from V and 1 base from J; junction bases left unmatched: 5. Germline lookup yields CDR1 SGHTA and CDR2 FQGNSA.

A few counts support this clone. V gene TRBV5-1 combines with J gene TRBJ1-6, with D possibly matching TRBD1 (5 bases). The germline V gene encodes CDR1 SGHRS and CDR2 YFSETQ. CDR3 length: 13 residues. The V end lost 0 bases, the J end lost 10 bases, and 8 bases lay between the germline ends. The CDR3 sequence: CASSLVGGSPLHF. The CDR3, as DNA: TGCGCCAGCAGCTTGGTGGGGGGGTCACCCCTCCACTTT.

CDR3 sequence reads: CASSTGTSGMGNEQFF. The CDR3, as DNA: TGTGCCAGCAGTACCGGGACTAGCGGGATGGGGAATGAGCAGTTCTTC. J is TRBJ2-1 and V is TRBV6-6, with 13 nucleotides matching TRBD2. The CDR3 totals 16 residues. CDR1 is MNHNY, CDR2 SVGAGI, per germline (reference sequence). V lost 5 bases and J lost 7; bases outside the gene matches: 8.

The chain links TRBV5-1 to TRBJ2-7; tentatively, D is TRBD2 (6 bases). The germline V and J ends were trimmed by 0 bases and 0 bases, with 16 bases remaining between them. Germline-derived CDR1 and CDR2 are SGHRS and YFSETQ. The CDR3 is made up of 17 amino acids. CDR3 DNA: TGCGCCAGCAGCTTGGGGTTCGGTAGCGGAGGCTCCTACGAGCAGTACTTC. It is translated as CASSLGFGSGGSYEQYF.

The V and J genes are TRBV5-1 and TRBJ2-7; D unresolved. The CDR3 extends over 14 amino acids. V lost 0 bases to trimming and J lost 4 bases, with 11 bases between them. Germline V lookup: CDR1 SGHRS, CDR2 YFSETQ. CDR3: CASSLVTPNYEQYF. The CDR3 region has the DNA TGCGCCAGCAGCTTGGTTACTCCTAATTACGAGCAGTACTTC. The full variable domain, its missing parts supplied by reference TRBV5-1 and TRBJ2-7, is KAGVTQTPRYLIKTRGQQVTLSCSPISGHRSVSWYQQTPGQGLQFLFEYFSETQRNKGNFPGRFSGRQFSNSRSEMNVSTLELGDSALYLCASSLVTPNYEQYFGPGTRLTVT.

The chain recombines TRBV19 with TRBJ2-7, with D possibly being TRBD2 (6 bases). The V and J ends lost 8 bases and 3 bases respectively, with 14 bases between them. CDR1 and CDR2 from the germline V gene are LNHDA and SQIVND (reference sequence). The CDR3 covers 13 residues. The CDR3 nucleotides read TGTGCCAGTGGCGGAGGGAGTTACTACGAGCAGTACTTC. Residues: CASGGGSYYEQYF.

This chain joins TRBV5-1 and TRBJ1-1; no clear D. The length of the CDR3 is 13 residues. Trimming removed 5 bases at V and 1 base at J, with 9 bases between. Germline CDR1 and CDR2: SGHRS and YFSETQ. Here the CDR3 reads CASSLSWNTEAFF. The CDR3 DNA follows: TGCGCCAGCAGTTTATCCTGGAACACTGAAGCTTTCTTT.

This clone was observed once. This sequence joins TRBV7-3 and TRBJ1-6, with TRBD1 matching 7 bases. This CDR3 comprises 16 residues. The V gene end was trimmed by 5 bases and the J gene end by 9 bases; junction bases not matched to a gene: 13. From germline, CDR1 is SGHTA and CDR2 FQGTGA. For the CDR3, the DNA is TGTGCCAGCAGCCCAGGGACAGCCCGTTTTATTTCACCCCTCCACTTT. Protein sequence: CASSPGTARFISPLHF.